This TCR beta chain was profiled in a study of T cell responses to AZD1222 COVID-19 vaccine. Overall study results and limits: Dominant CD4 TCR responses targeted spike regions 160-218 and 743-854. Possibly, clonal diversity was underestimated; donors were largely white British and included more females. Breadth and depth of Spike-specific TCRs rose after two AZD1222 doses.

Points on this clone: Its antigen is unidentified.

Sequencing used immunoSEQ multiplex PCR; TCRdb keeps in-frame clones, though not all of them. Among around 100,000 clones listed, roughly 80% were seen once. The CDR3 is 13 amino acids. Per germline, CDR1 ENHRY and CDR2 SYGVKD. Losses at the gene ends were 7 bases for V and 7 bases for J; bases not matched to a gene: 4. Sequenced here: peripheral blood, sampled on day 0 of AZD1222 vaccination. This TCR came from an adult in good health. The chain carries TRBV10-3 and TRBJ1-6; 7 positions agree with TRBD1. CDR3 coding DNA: TGTGCCATCACCTCGACAGGGAATTCACCCCTCCACTTT. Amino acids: CAITSTGNSPLHF.